A few counts support the clone carrying this T cell receptor (beta chain). The antigen is undetermined. Unmatched junction bases numbered 9, after V lost 3 bases and J lost 11 bases. Germline CDR1 reads MGHRA; CDR2 reads YSYEKL. The CDR3 covers 15 residues. Study results and caveats: Tumor-infiltrating Treg TCR alpha and beta sequences overlapped most with tumor naive CD4+ T cells, then blood naive.

Constant-region reverse primers amplified full-length variable regions, followed by semi-nested Nested Universal Primer A PCR. TCRdb reprocessed the 5' RACE reads with MiXCR, giving one entry per CDR3 protein. The sample contains more than 6,500 distinct CDR3 sequences, less than 40% of which appear only once. The TCR originated in a female donor with breast cancer. Material for sequencing was tumor-infiltrating memory CD4+ T cells sorted from the breast tumor. Subset defined: memory CD4+ T cells, CD4+CD45RO+CD25-. The V gene is TRBV4-1, the J gene TRBJ2-1, with 11 bases fitting TRBD2. DNA for the CDR3: TGCGCCAGCAGCCATCCACGAGGGACTAGCGGTAAGCAGTTCTTC. Its translation is CASSHPRGTSGKQFF.